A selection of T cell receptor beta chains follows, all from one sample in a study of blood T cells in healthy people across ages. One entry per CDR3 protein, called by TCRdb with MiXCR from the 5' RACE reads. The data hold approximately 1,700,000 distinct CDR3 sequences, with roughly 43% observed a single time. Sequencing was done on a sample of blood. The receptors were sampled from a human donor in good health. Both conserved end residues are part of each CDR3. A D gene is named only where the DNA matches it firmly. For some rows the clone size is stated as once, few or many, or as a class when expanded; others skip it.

CDR3 DNA: TGTGCCAGCAGCTTAGGGGGGGGTAATAATGGAAAACTGTTTTTT
CDR3 protein: CASSLGGGNNGKLFF
J gene: TRBJ1-4
V gene: TRBV7-2
CDR3 length: 15
clone size: -
D gene: -

CDR3 DNA: TGTGCCAGCAGTTTTAACCCCCCTGAGGCGCAGTATTTT
CDR3 protein: CASSFNPPEAQYF
J gene: TRBJ2-3
V gene: TRBV7-3
CDR3 length: 13
clone size: -
D gene: -

CDR3 DNA: TGCAGTGCTAGTTTGGGAGGGGGCACGTACAATGGCTACACCTTC
CDR3 protein: CSASLGGGTYNGYTF
J gene: TRBJ1-2
V gene: TRBV20-1
CDR3 length: 15
clone size: few
D gene: TRBD1

CDR3 DNA: TGTGCCAGCAGTTACTCGCTGACCCCCTTAGATACGCAGTATTTT
CDR3 protein: CASSYSLTPLDTQYF
J gene: TRBJ2-3
V gene: TRBV6-5
CDR3 length: 15
clone size: few
D gene: -

CDR3 DNA: TGTGCCAGCTCGTCCGAGGACAGGGGCCATGGCTACACCTTC
CDR3 protein: CASSSEDRGHGYTF
J gene: TRBJ1-2
V gene: TRBV9
CDR3 length: 14
clone size: once
D gene: TRBD1

CDR3 DNA: TGTGCCAGCAGTACTAGGACTGGTGAGCAGTTCTTC
CDR3 protein: CASSTRTGEQFF
J gene: TRBJ2-1
V gene: TRBV6-2/TRBV6-3
CDR3 length: 12
clone size: -
D gene: -

CDR3 DNA: TGTGCCAGCAGCAAAACGACAGGGAACAATGAGCAGTTCTTC
CDR3 protein: CASSKTTGNNEQFF
J gene: TRBJ2-1
V gene: TRBV7-2
CDR3 length: 14
clone size: few
D gene: TRBD1

CDR3 DNA: TGCAGCGTTGGGGGGGCCGAGACCCAGTACTTC
CDR3 protein: CSVGGAETQYF
J gene: TRBJ2-5
V gene: TRBV29-1
CDR3 length: 11
clone size: few
D gene: -

CDR3 DNA: TGCAGCGTTGCGAGGGGCACGGGAAACACCATATATTTT
CDR3 protein: CSVARGTGNTIYF
J gene: TRBJ1-3
V gene: TRBV29-1
CDR3 length: 13
clone size: -
D gene: -

CDR3 DNA: TGTGCCAGTAGTATATCCGGGGGGCGCCGAAAAGATACGCAGTATTTT
CDR3 protein: CASSISGGRRKDTQYF
J gene: TRBJ2-3
V gene: TRBV19
CDR3 length: 16
clone size: once
D gene: -

CDR3 DNA: TGTGCCACCAGCAGAGATGGCAGGGCTGGCGCAGATACGCAGTATTTT
CDR3 protein: CATSRDGRAGADTQYF
J gene: TRBJ2-3
V gene: TRBV15
CDR3 length: 16
clone size: few
D gene: -

CDR3 DNA: TGCGCCAGCAGCTCTTTACAGGGGGCGTATGGCTACACCTTC
CDR3 protein: CASSSLQGAYGYTF
J gene: TRBJ1-2
V gene: TRBV5-1
CDR3 length: 14
clone size: few
D gene: TRBD1

CDR3 DNA: TGTGCCAGCAGCCAAGATTTCGGGGGTCCCTACGAGCAGTACTTC
CDR3 protein: CASSQDFGGPYEQYF
J gene: TRBJ2-7
V gene: TRBV14
CDR3 length: 15
clone size: few
D gene: -

CDR3 DNA: TGTGCCAGCGGGGACAGGACCTTTCCCTACGAGCAGTACTTC
CDR3 protein: CASGDRTFPYEQYF
J gene: TRBJ2-7
V gene: TRBV25-1
CDR3 length: 14
clone size: few
D gene: TRBD1

CDR3 DNA: TGCGCCAGCAGCCAAGATGCGGACAGGGGGAATGAGCAGTTCTTC
CDR3 protein: CASSQDADRGNEQFF
J gene: TRBJ2-1
V gene: TRBV4-1
CDR3 length: 15
clone size: -
D gene: TRBD1

CDR3 DNA: TGCGCCAGCAGCCAAGCAACCGGCGGGGGTTACCAGTACCAAGAGACCCAGTACTTC
CDR3 protein: CASSQATGGGYQYQETQYF
J gene: TRBJ2-5
V gene: TRBV4-1
CDR3 length: 19
clone size: -
D gene: TRBD2

CDR3 DNA: TGCAGTGCTAGAGTCAGGCCCAGCTCCTACAATGAGCAGTTCTTC
CDR3 protein: CSARVRPSSYNEQFF
J gene: TRBJ2-1
V gene: TRBV20-1
CDR3 length: 15
clone size: few
D gene: -

CDR3 DNA: TGTGCCAGCAGCGTAGGAATAGGGGGTTCAGGCTATGGCTACACCTTC
CDR3 protein: CASSVGIGGSGYGYTF
J gene: TRBJ1-2
V gene: TRBV9
CDR3 length: 16
clone size: many
D gene: -

CDR3 DNA: TGCGCCAGCCGTGATACGAGGGGCGCAAATAATGAGCAGTTCTTC
CDR3 protein: CASRDTRGANNEQFF
J gene: TRBJ2-1
V gene: TRBV5-1
CDR3 length: 15
clone size: many
D gene: -

CDR3 DNA: TGCAGTGCTGGAGATCGGCAGAACACTGAAGCTTTCTTT
CDR3 protein: CSAGDRQNTEAFF
J gene: TRBJ1-1
V gene: TRBV20-1
CDR3 length: 13
clone size: -
D gene: -

CDR3 DNA: TGCAGTGCCGTAAGAATCTCGGGGTTGAACACTGAAGCTTTCTTT
CDR3 protein: CSAVRISGLNTEAFF
J gene: TRBJ1-1
V gene: TRBV20-1
CDR3 length: 15
clone size: -
D gene: -

CDR3 DNA: TGCGCCAGCAGCCAAGAATGGGGCCACACCGGGGAGCTGTTTTTT
CDR3 protein: CASSQEWGHTGELFF
J gene: TRBJ2-2
V gene: TRBV4-3
CDR3 length: 15
clone size: -
D gene: -

CDR3 DNA: TGTGCCAGCAGTTTCATAGGCATTACCCCGTATGGCTACACCTTC
CDR3 protein: CASSFIGITPYGYTF
J gene: TRBJ1-2
V gene: TRBV27
CDR3 length: 15
clone size: few
D gene: -

CDR3 DNA: TGCGCCAGCAGCCAAGGTGCAGGGCAACAGTATAATTCACCCCTCCACTTT
CDR3 protein: CASSQGAGQQYNSPLHF
J gene: TRBJ1-6
V gene: TRBV4-3
CDR3 length: 17
clone size: -
D gene: -

CDR3 DNA: TGTGCCAGCAGCCTCAGGAAGGACAATGACTACGAGCAGTACTTC
CDR3 protein: CASSLRKDNDYEQYF
J gene: TRBJ2-7
V gene: TRBV7-6
CDR3 length: 15
clone size: -
D gene: -

CDR3 DNA: TGCAGTGCTAGATTCAGTTCCAATCAGCCCCAGCATTTT
CDR3 protein: CSARFSSNQPQHF
J gene: TRBJ1-5
V gene: TRBV20-1
CDR3 length: 13
clone size: -
D gene: -

CDR3 DNA: TGTGCCAGCAGTCTAGACAGGTTTTCCTCCTACGAGCAGTACTTC
CDR3 protein: CASSLDRFSSYEQYF
J gene: TRBJ2-7
V gene: TRBV28
CDR3 length: 15
clone size: -
D gene: -

CDR3 DNA: TGTGCCACCAGCAGAGAAATTGGCCTCTACGAGCAGTACTTC
CDR3 protein: CATSREIGLYEQYF
J gene: TRBJ2-7
V gene: TRBV15
CDR3 length: 14
clone size: -
D gene: -

CDR3 DNA: TGTGCCATCAGTGAAGACGCGGCCCTTAATGGAAAACTGTTTTTT
CDR3 protein: CAISEDAALNGKLFF
J gene: TRBJ1-4
V gene: TRBV10-3
CDR3 length: 15
clone size: -
D gene: -

CDR3 DNA: TGTGCCAGCAGTTGGAGGATTCAGAACACCGGGGAGCTGTTTTTT
CDR3 protein: CASSWRIQNTGELFF
J gene: TRBJ2-2
V gene: TRBV6-2/TRBV6-3
CDR3 length: 15
clone size: -
D gene: -

CDR3 DNA: TGTGCCAGCAGGTGGGGAGGGGCCTACAATGAGCAGTTCTTC
CDR3 protein: CASRWGGAYNEQFF
J gene: TRBJ2-1
V gene: TRBV4-2
CDR3 length: 14
clone size: -
D gene: TRBD2

CDR3 DNA: TGCGCCAGCAGCTTTACGACAGGGACCCCCTACGAGCAGTACTTC
CDR3 protein: CASSFTTGTPYEQYF
J gene: TRBJ2-7
V gene: TRBV4-3
CDR3 length: 15
clone size: -
D gene: TRBD1

CDR3 DNA: TGTGCCAGCAGCTTACAGGTTTACTACGAGCAGTACTTC
CDR3 protein: CASSLQVYYEQYF
J gene: TRBJ2-7
V gene: TRBV11-2
CDR3 length: 13
clone size: many
D gene: -

CDR3 DNA: TGTGCCAGCAGTTACTCCCGGACTAGCGGGGCTTACGAGCAGTACTTC
CDR3 protein: CASSYSRTSGAYEQYF
J gene: TRBJ2-7
V gene: TRBV6-2/TRBV6-3
CDR3 length: 16
clone size: -
D gene: TRBD2

CDR3 DNA: TGTGCCAGCAGCTTAGGAGCTAGCGGGGGGGCCGGCTACAATGAGCAGTTCTTC
CDR3 protein: CASSLGASGGAGYNEQFF
J gene: TRBJ2-1
V gene: TRBV7-6
CDR3 length: 18
clone size: -
D gene: TRBD2

CDR3 DNA: TGTGCCAGCAGTTTGATTGGCGGGACAGTAATGGACTACGTGACTAGCACAGATACGCAGTATTTT
CDR3 protein: CASSLIGGTVMDYVTSTDTQYF
J gene: TRBJ2-3
V gene: TRBV12-3/TRBV12-4
CDR3 length: 22
clone size: -
D gene: -

CDR3 DNA: TGTGCCAGCAGCTTAGCTTCCTGGGGCTACACCTTC
CDR3 protein: CASSLASWGYTF
J gene: TRBJ1-2
V gene: TRBV7-2
CDR3 length: 12
clone size: -
D gene: -

CDR3 DNA: TGTGCCAGCAGCTTAGTGGTAGGGCAGCGCACCAATCAGCCCCAGCATTTT
CDR3 protein: CASSLVVGQRTNQPQHF
J gene: TRBJ1-5
V gene: TRBV7-9
CDR3 length: 17
clone size: -
D gene: -

CDR3 DNA: TGTGCCAGCAGTGTGGACCACACAGGGTATGGATATGGCTACACCTTC
CDR3 protein: CASSVDHTGYGYGYTF
J gene: TRBJ1-2
V gene: TRBV9
CDR3 length: 16
clone size: -
D gene: -

CDR3 DNA: TGTGCCAGCAGCCACCATTACAGGGGCCGCTCTGGGGCCAACGTCCTGACTTTC
CDR3 protein: CASSHHYRGRSGANVLTF
J gene: TRBJ2-6
V gene: TRBV3-1
CDR3 length: 18
clone size: -
D gene: TRBD1

CDR3 DNA: TGCAGCGGGGGAGACTCGGGAGTGGGGGAGCAGTACTTC
CDR3 protein: CSGGDSGVGEQYF
J gene: TRBJ2-5
V gene: TRBV29-1
CDR3 length: 13
clone size: many
D gene: -

CDR3 DNA: TGTGCCAGCACCCGGGGGCGACAGGGGAATGGCTACACCTTC
CDR3 protein: CASTRGRQGNGYTF
J gene: TRBJ1-2
V gene: TRBV11-1
CDR3 length: 14
clone size: once
D gene: TRBD1

CDR3 DNA: TGCGCCAGCACCCTGAGTGGCGGGGGGCCCGGGGATACGCAGTATTTT
CDR3 protein: CASTLSGGGPGDTQYF
J gene: TRBJ2-3
V gene: TRBV4-1
CDR3 length: 16
clone size: -
D gene: TRBD2

CDR3 DNA: TGTGCCAGCAGCCAAGGCGGGGGCCCCTTCTACGAGCAGTACTTC
CDR3 protein: CASSQGGGPFYEQYF
J gene: TRBJ2-7
V gene: TRBV3-1
CDR3 length: 15
clone size: few
D gene: -

CDR3 DNA: TGTGCCAGCAATCGGGCCACGGGACTAAATGGCTACACCTTC
CDR3 protein: CASNRATGLNGYTF
J gene: TRBJ1-2
V gene: TRBV6-2/TRBV6-3
CDR3 length: 14
clone size: -
D gene: -

CDR3 DNA: TGCAGTGCTAGAGCCCTACCTAGGGCGTCTTTCAATCCCGGAAGGAGCCCCTACGAGCAGTACTTC
CDR3 protein: CSARALPRASFNPGRSPYEQYF
J gene: TRBJ2-7
V gene: TRBV20-1
CDR3 length: 22
clone size: -
D gene: -

CDR3 DNA: TGCAGCGTTGAAGATCTTGAAAGGGAGGGGGCGAATGAAAAACTGTTTTTT
CDR3 protein: CSVEDLEREGANEKLFF
J gene: TRBJ1-4
V gene: TRBV29-1
CDR3 length: 17
clone size: -
D gene: TRBD1

CDR3 DNA: TGCAGTGCTAGGAGGCAGGGGCAAGATACGCAGTATTTT
CDR3 protein: CSARRQGQDTQYF
J gene: TRBJ2-3
V gene: TRBV20-1
CDR3 length: 13
clone size: few
D gene: -

CDR3 DNA: TGCGCCAGCGCTCCCACTCGGCAAAAGGGTAACTTCTATGGCTACACCTTC
CDR3 protein: CASAPTRQKGNFYGYTF
J gene: TRBJ1-2
V gene: TRBV5-1
CDR3 length: 17
clone size: -
D gene: -

CDR3 DNA: TGCGCCAGCAGCCAAGTCTTGGCAGCCTATAATTCACCCCTCCACTTT
CDR3 protein: CASSQVLAAYNSPLHF
J gene: TRBJ1-6
V gene: TRBV4-1
CDR3 length: 16
clone size: -
D gene: -

CDR3 DNA: TGCAGCGTTGTGACTAGCGGGGGAGGTGAGCAGTTCTTC
CDR3 protein: CSVVTSGGGEQFF
J gene: TRBJ2-1
V gene: TRBV29-1
CDR3 length: 13
clone size: many
D gene: TRBD2

CDR3 DNA: TGTGCCAGCAGTTACTCGACAGAGGCTCTCTCAATATATTTT
CDR3 protein: CASSYSTEALSIYF
J gene: TRBJ1-3
V gene: TRBV6-6
CDR3 length: 14
clone size: -
D gene: -

CDR3 DNA: TGTGCCAGCAGTTTCTTGGGGACAGGGGACGAGCAGTACTTC
CDR3 protein: CASSFLGTGDEQYF
J gene: TRBJ2-7
V gene: TRBV12-3/TRBV12-4
CDR3 length: 14
clone size: -
D gene: TRBD1

CDR3 DNA: TGCGCCAGCAGCCAAGCGGGTCTGGGGCTTCTCATCTCCTACAATGAGCAGTTCTTC
CDR3 protein: CASSQAGLGLLISYNEQFF
J gene: TRBJ2-1
V gene: TRBV4-1
CDR3 length: 19
clone size: -
D gene: -

CDR3 DNA: TGTGCCAGCAGCCAAGCCCTCACAGATACGCAGTATTTT
CDR3 protein: CASSQALTDTQYF
J gene: TRBJ2-3
V gene: TRBV14
CDR3 length: 13
clone size: once
D gene: -

CDR3 DNA: TGTGCCAGCAGCCCCTTCGGATCCTCCGGGAAGACACGCCGCCACTTT
CDR3 protein: CASSPFGSSGKTRRHF
J gene: TRBJ1-6
V gene: TRBV4-2
CDR3 length: 16
clone size: -
D gene: -

CDR3 DNA: TGCGCCAGCAGCCGCCTACTAGCGGGTCCCTACAATGAGCAGTTCTTC
CDR3 protein: CASSRLLAGPYNEQFF
J gene: TRBJ2-1
V gene: TRBV4-1
CDR3 length: 16
clone size: -
D gene: TRBD2

CDR3 DNA: TGCAGTGCTCCCTGGGTAGCGGGGGATGAGCAGTTCTTC
CDR3 protein: CSAPWVAGDEQFF
J gene: TRBJ2-1
V gene: TRBV20-1
CDR3 length: 13
clone size: few
D gene: TRBD2

CDR3 DNA: TGTGCCAGCAGCTTACAGCGGGGATTCACAGATACGCAGTATTTT
CDR3 protein: CASSLQRGFTDTQYF
J gene: TRBJ2-3
V gene: TRBV7-2
CDR3 length: 15
clone size: -
D gene: TRBD2